These 12 T cell receptor beta chains came from one sample sequenced in a study of T cells in Graves' hyperthyroidism and ophthalmopathy (dated by TCRdb to the late 2010s). The method behind the library was multiplex PCR. TCRdb lists the instrument as Illumina HiSeq 2000. Amplification of TCR beta CDR3 regions was carried out from RNA transcripts. For the first round of RT-PCR on the TCR CDR3, the HTBI primer set was used together with the Qiagen OneStep RT-PCR kit. TCRdb reprocessed the public reads (quality trimming at Q25 with fastp, clone calling with MiXCR) and kept in-frame beta chains. A single entry per CDR3 protein holds the most common genes and DNA from its merged rows. For this sample there are 300,000 to 400,000 distinct CDR3 sequences; 13% appear just once. The biggest ten clones account for about 9.1% of the sample. The source material was blood. The source of these receptors is a woman under 30 with Graves' hyperthyroidism.

The rearrangement joins TRBV19 to TRBJ2-1; D possibly corresponds to TRBD2 (6 bases). From germline, CDR1 is LNHDA and CDR2 SQIVND (reference sequence). V lost 7 bases and J lost 7, with 8 bases in between. The CDR3 contains 11 residues. CDR3 protein: CASKSGNEQFF. The CDR3 DNA reads TGTGCCAGTAAAAGCGGGAATGAGCAGTTCTTC.

This clonotype was observed at least ten times. The chain carries TRBV29-1 and TRBJ1-4, with D uncertain. This CDR3 is built from 12 residues. Germline values: CDR1 SQVTM, CDR2 ANQGSEA. The V gene lost 7 bases and the J gene lost 0 bases, with 6 bases spanning the gap. This CDR3 reads CSADTTNEKLFF. The CDR3 coding sequence is TGCAGCGCAGATACAACTAATGAAAAACTGTTTTTT.

This clonotype was recorded at least ten times. The V call is TRBV20-1, the J call TRBJ2-7, with 13 bases that match TRBD2. The CDR3 totals 15 residues. The trim removed 2 bases at V and 7 bases at J, leaving 8 bases unmatched. From germline, CDR1 is DFQATT and CDR2 SNEGSKA (reference sequence). The CDR3 DNA is TGCAGTGCTAGACAACCGGGACTAGCGGGGTATGAGCAGTACTTC. Its translation is CSARQPGLAGYEQYF.

At least ten counts were recorded for this clonotype. The gene calls are TRBV5-1 and TRBJ1-4; D is undetermined. V lost 0 bases to trimming and J lost 4 bases, with 13 bases between them. The germline V gene encodes CDR1 SGHRS and CDR2 YFSETQ. The CDR3 is 16 amino acids. CDR3 residues: CASSLEKGSLNEKLFF. The DNA of the CDR3 is TGCGCCAGCAGCTTGGAAAAGGGCAGCCTTAATGAAAAACTGTTTTTT.

As regards this clonotype: A much larger clone sits a single nucleotide away, making a read error possible. The chain couples TRBV30 to TRBJ2-5; unclear D gene. Germline CDR1 reads GTSNPN; CDR2 reads SVGIG (reference sequence). This CDR3 has 13 residues. V lost 5 bases, J lost 2 bases, and 12 bases lay in between. The CDR3 nucleotides are TGTGCCTGGGAATCGGCAGTACAAGAGACCCAGTACTTC. It translates to CAWESAVQETQYF.

This clonotype has at least ten counts. The CDR3 DNA sequence: TGCAGTGCTGGGAGGGGTAACGTAGAGACCCAGTACTTC. This sequence encodes CSAGRGNVETQYF. This chain connects TRBV20-1 to TRBJ2-5, with TRBD2 identical over 7 bases. The CDR3 spans 13 residues. Germline V gene data show CDR1 as DFQATT and CDR2 as SNEGSKA (reference sequence). V lost 5 bases, J lost 4 bases, and 7 bases stayed unmatched.

This clonotype was observed many times. The rearrangement joins TRBV20-1 to TRBJ2-1; D might be TRBD2 (5 bases). V lost 3 bases and J lost 7, with 19 bases in between. CDR3 length: 15 residues. Per germline, CDR1 DFQATT and CDR2 SNEGSKA (reference sequence). CDR3 sequence: CSARWVERARNEQFF. The CDR3 DNA reads as TGCAGTGCTAGGTGGGTCGAGAGGGCCAGGAATGAGCAGTTCTTC.

This clonotype occurred many times. The chain combines TRBV2 with TRBJ1-4; a possible D gene is TRBD1 (5 bases). Germline CDR1 and CDR2: SNHLY and FYNNEI. The CDR3 length is 14 residues. Trimming shortened V by 1 base and J by 7 bases, and 10 bases separated the two germline ends. In DNA, the CDR3 is TGTGCCAGCAGTGAAGGGGGGAGCGGTGAAAAACTGTTTTTT. This translates into CASSEGGSGEKLFF.

V and J are TRBV20-1 and TRBJ1-1; no clear D. The CDR3 runs to 13 residues. The germline CDR1 and CDR2 sequences are DFQATT and SNEGSKA (reference sequence). Trimming left V 4 bases short and J 4 bases short, with 13 bases between. The CDR3 nucleotides read TGCAGTGCTAACTTCCAAGCTACCACTGAAGCTTTCTTT. It encodes CSANFQATTEAFF.

This clonotype has at least ten counts. CDR3: CASSRLAGSLQETQYF. As DNA, the CDR3 is TGCGCCAGCAGTAGACTAGCGGGATCGCTCCAAGAGACCCAGTACTTC. The chain combines TRBV5-1 with TRBJ2-5; TRBD2 matches at 11 bases. J was trimmed by 1 base and V by 5 bases; bases with no gene match: 7. The germline V gene encodes CDR1 SGHRS and CDR2 YFSETQ. The CDR3 extends over 16 amino acids. The whole variable domain, filled in from reference TRBV5-1 and TRBJ2-5, reads KAGVTQTPRYLIKTRGQQVTLSCSPISGHRSVSWYQQTPGQGLQFLFEYFSETQRNKGNFPGRFSGRQFSNSRSEMNVSTLELGDSALYLCASSRLAGSLQETQYFGPGTRLLVL.

This clonotype was seen a few times. The chain links TRBV24-1 to TRBJ1-5; D may be TRBD1 (5 bases). CDR1 KGHDR and CDR2 SFDVKD come from the germline V gene. The CDR3 runs 14 residues. Trimming left V 4 bases short and J 6 bases short, with 12 bases between. The chain's CDR3 is CATSDSPGAQPQHF. CDR3 bases: TGTGCCACCAGTGACTCCCCTGGGGCTCAGCCCCAGCATTTT.

V and J are TRBV20-1 and TRBJ2-5; the D call may be TRBD1 or TRBD2 (5 bases each). V was pared by 0 bases and J by 5 bases, with 13 bases between. Germline V lookup: CDR1 DFQATT, CDR2 SNEGSKA (reference sequence). This CDR3 has 14 amino acids. The CDR3 sequence: CSARDLEGRETQYF. The CDR3 region has the DNA TGCAGTGCTAGAGATCTTGAGGGACGGGAGACCCAGTACTTC.